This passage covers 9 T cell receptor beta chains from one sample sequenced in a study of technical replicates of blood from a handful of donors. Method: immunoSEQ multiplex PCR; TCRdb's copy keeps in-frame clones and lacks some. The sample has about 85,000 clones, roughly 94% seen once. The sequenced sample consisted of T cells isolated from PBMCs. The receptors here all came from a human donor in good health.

The CDR3 loop reads CASSLGVKQGSSYNEQFF. The CDR3 nucleotides are TGTGCCAGCAGCTTAGGGGTTAAGCAGGGGAGCTCCTACAATGAGCAGTTCTTC. This chain links TRBV7-9 with TRBJ2-1; the D gene is possibly TRBD1 (6 bases). Trimming shortened V by 1 base and J by 0 bases, and 16 bases separated the two germline ends. This CDR3 contains 18 residues. Germline V gene lookup returns CDR1 SEHNR and CDR2 FQNEAQ (reference sequence).

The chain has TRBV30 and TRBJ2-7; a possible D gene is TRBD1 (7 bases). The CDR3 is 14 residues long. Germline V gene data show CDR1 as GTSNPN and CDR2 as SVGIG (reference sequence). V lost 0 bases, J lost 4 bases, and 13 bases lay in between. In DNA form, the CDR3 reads TGTGCCTGGAGTGTAGGAGGGGGCCGATACGAGCAGTACTTC. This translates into CAWSVGGGRYEQYF.

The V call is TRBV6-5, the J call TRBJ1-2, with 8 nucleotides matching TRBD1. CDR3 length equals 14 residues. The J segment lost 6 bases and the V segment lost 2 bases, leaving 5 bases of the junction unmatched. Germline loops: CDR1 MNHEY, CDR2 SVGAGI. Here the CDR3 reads CASSYGGQGHGYTF. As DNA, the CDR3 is TGTGCCAGCAGTTACGGCGGACAGGGACATGGCTACACCTTC.

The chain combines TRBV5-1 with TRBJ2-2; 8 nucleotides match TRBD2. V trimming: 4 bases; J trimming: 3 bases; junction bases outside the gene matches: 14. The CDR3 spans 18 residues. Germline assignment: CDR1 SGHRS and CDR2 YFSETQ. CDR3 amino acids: CASSNPISGMGDTGELFF. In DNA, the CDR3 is TGCGCCAGCAGCAACCCGATTAGCGGGATGGGGGACACCGGGGAGCTGTTTTTT.

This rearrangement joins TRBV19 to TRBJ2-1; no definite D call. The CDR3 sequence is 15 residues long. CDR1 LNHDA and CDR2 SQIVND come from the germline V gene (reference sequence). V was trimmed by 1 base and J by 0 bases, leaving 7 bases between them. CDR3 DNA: TGTGCCAGTAGTATAGCGCCGAGCTCCTACAATGAGCAGTTCTTC. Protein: CASSIAPSSYNEQFF.

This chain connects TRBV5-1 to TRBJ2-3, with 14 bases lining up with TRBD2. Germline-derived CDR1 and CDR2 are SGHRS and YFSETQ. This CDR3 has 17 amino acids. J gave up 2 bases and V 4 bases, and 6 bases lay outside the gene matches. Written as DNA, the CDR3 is TGCGCCAGCAGCCGACTAGCGGGAGGGGGGAACACAGATACGCAGTATTTT. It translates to CASSRLAGGGNTDTQYF.

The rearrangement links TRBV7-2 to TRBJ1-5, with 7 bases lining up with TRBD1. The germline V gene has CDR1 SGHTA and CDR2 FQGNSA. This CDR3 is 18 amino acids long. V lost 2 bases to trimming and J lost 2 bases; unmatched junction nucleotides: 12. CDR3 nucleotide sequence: TGTGCCAGCAGCTTAACCCTGACAGGGTATATCGGCAATCAGCCCCAGCATTTT. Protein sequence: CASSLTLTGYIGNQPQHF. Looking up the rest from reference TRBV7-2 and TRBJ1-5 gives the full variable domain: GAGVSQSPSNKVTEKGKDVELRCDPISGHTALYWYRQSLGQGLEFLIYFQGNSAPDKSGLPSDRFSAERTGGSVSTLTIQRTQQEDSAVYLCASSLTLTGYIGNQPQHFGDGTRLSIL.

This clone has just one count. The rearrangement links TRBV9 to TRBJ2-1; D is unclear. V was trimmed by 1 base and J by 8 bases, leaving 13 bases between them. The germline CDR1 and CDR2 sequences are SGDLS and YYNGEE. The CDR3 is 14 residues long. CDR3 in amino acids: CASSVLQSPHEQFF. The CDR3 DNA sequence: TGTGCCAGCAGCGTATTACAGTCACCCCATGAGCAGTTCTTC. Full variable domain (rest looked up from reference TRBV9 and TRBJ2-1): DSGVTQTPKHLITATGQRVTLRCSPRSGDLSVYWYQQSLDQGLQFLIQYYNGEERAKGNILERFSAQQFPDLHSELNLSSLELGDSALYFCASSVLQSPHEQFFGPGTRLTVL.

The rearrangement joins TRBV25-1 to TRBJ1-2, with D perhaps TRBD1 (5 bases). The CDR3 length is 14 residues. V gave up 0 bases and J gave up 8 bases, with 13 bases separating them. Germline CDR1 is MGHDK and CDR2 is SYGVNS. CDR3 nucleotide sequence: TGTGCCAGCAGTGAATATATTCAGGGCGAGGGCTACACCTTC. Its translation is CASSEYIQGEGYTF.